The 20 T cell receptor beta chains below come from one sample, sequenced in a study of cytomegalovirus exposure and HLA in healthy donors. Libraries were prepared by immunoSEQ multiplex PCR; TCRdb keeps only in-frame clonotypes and omits some of them. The repertoire holds about 95,000 clones, with 85% as singletons. The sequenced material came from PBMCs. All receptors come from a man between 18 and 29 years old in good health and CMV-seropositive.

CDR3 sequence (DNA): TGTGCCAGCAGTCCCGGGACTAGCGGGGCCTACCAAGAGACCCAGTACTTC. As protein: CASSPGTSGAYQETQYF. The chain carries TRBV27 and TRBJ2-5, with 13 bases identical to TRBD2. The CDR3 contains 17 residues. Germline CDR1 and CDR2: MNHEY and SMNVEV (reference sequence). Trimming cost V 5 bases and J 0 bases; bases outside gene matches: 6.

This chain uses TRBV19 with TRBJ2-1, with 7 bases that match TRBD2. V trimming: 2 bases; J trimming: 5 bases; junction bases outside the gene matches: 9. The CDR3 is made up of 16 amino acids. Germline CDR1 reads LNHDA; CDR2 reads SQIVND (reference sequence). In nucleotides, the CDR3 is TGTGCCAGTAGTATATACGGGGAGGGGTCCCACAATGAGCAGTTCTTC. This gives the protein CASSIYGEGSHNEQFF.

The J gene is TRBJ2-5, the V gene TRBV19, with 9 bases matching TRBD1. With 3 bases clipped from V and 7 bases from J, the junction kept 9 bases outside the gene matches. In germline, CDR1 is LNHDA, CDR2 SQIVND (reference sequence). CDR3 length: 15 residues. The CDR3 nucleotides read TGTGCCAGTAGTATTCAGGGACAGGGCCTGGTGACCCAGTACTTC. This codes for CASSIQGQGLVTQYF.

This chain links TRBV25-1 with TRBJ2-3; TRBD1 is a possible D gene (6 bases). V dropped 3 bases and J dropped 2 bases, with 9 bases sitting between them. CDR1 MGHDK and CDR2 SYGVNS come from the germline V gene. The CDR3 totals 14 residues. The chain's CDR3 is CASSDLGATDTQYF. The DNA of the CDR3 is TGTGCCAGCAGTGATTTGGGGGCCACAGATACGCAGTATTTT.

CDR3 bases: TGTGCCAGCAGCTTATCTAGCGGGGGCTACGAGCAGTACTTC. This translates into CASSLSSGGYEQYF. The chain combines TRBV7-2 with TRBJ2-7, with 10 bases that match TRBD2. This CDR3 spans 14 amino acids. Germline assignment: CDR1 SGHTA and CDR2 FQGNSA. The junction had 1 base not matched to a gene; V was cut back by 2 bases and J by 3 bases.

The J gene is TRBJ1-2, the V gene TRBV30; 7 nucleotides match TRBD1. This CDR3 has 17 residues. Germline CDR1 reads GTSNPN; CDR2 reads SVGIG (reference sequence). V lost 0 bases to trimming and J lost 3 bases; unmatched junction nucleotides: 13. The CDR3 spells CAWSVRGQTTSYYGYTF. Written as DNA, the CDR3 is TGTGCCTGGAGTGTACGGGGACAGACAACGAGTTACTATGGCTACACCTTC.

The chain carries TRBV30 and TRBJ2-1; TRBD2 aligns across 8 bases. CDR1 GTSNPN and CDR2 SVGIG come from the germline V gene (reference sequence). Trimming removed 2 bases from V and 3 bases from J; junction bases left unmatched: 3. CDR3 length equals 14 residues. The CDR3 bases are TGTGCCTGGAGTCCGGGGGGGGGCTACAATGAGCAGTTCTTC. Translated, it gives CAWSPGGGYNEQFF.

The rearrangement uses TRBV6-5 and TRBJ2-7, with D unclear. Trimming removed 7 bases from V and 3 bases from J, with 7 bases in between. The CDR3 has 11 residues. Per the germline V gene, CDR1 is MNHEY and CDR2 is SVGAGI. Here the CDR3 DNA reads TGTGCCAGCAATGTCTACTACGAGCAGTACTTC. Its translation: CASNVYYEQYF.

This clone was recorded once. The V and J genes are TRBV25-1 and TRBJ2-1; 7 bases line up with TRBD2. CDR3 length: 17 residues. V lost 3 bases to trimming and J lost 0 bases; unmatched junction nucleotides: 8. The germline CDR1 and CDR2 sequences are MGHDK and SYGVNS. CDR3 DNA sequence: TGTGCCAGCAGTGATCCCTCTAGCGGCCCCTCCTACAATGAGCAGTTCTTC. Its protein product is CASSDPSSGPSYNEQFF.

This clone occurred once. The J gene is TRBJ2-3, the V gene TRBV10-3, with TRBD1 matching over 7 bases. Trimming at V came to 7 bases and at J to 4 bases, leaving 8 bases not matched to a gene. Germline-derived CDR1 and CDR2 are ENHRY and SYGVKD. The CDR3 is 14 residues long. The CDR3 spells CAITRQGAADTQYF. In DNA form, the CDR3 reads TGTGCCATCACCAGACAGGGAGCAGCAGATACGCAGTATTTT.

The J gene is TRBJ2-2, the V gene TRBV6-1, with D tentatively TRBD1 (9 bases). V shed 3 bases and J shed 4 bases, with 21 bases lying between them. This CDR3 spans 18 amino acids. Per germline, CDR1 MNHNS and CDR2 SASEGT. CDR3: CASSDPGQGLGATGELFF. CDR3 bases: TGTGCCAGCAGTGATCCGGGACAGGGACTAGGAGCCACCGGGGAGCTGTTTTTT.

This clone came up a few times. The chain joins TRBV28 to TRBJ2-1, with D perhaps matching TRBD2 (5 bases). V was trimmed by 3 bases and J by 10 bases, leaving 16 bases between them. The CDR3 totals 14 residues. Germline values: CDR1 MDHEN, CDR2 SYDVKM. The CDR3 sequence is CASSLAGGWSEQFF. The CDR3 DNA sequence: TGTGCCAGCAGTTTGGCTGGAGGATGGAGCGAGCAGTTCTTC.

This clone was recorded only once. The V and J genes are TRBV9 and TRBJ2-1, with 8 bases matching TRBD2. Trimming cost V 4 bases and J 8 bases; bases outside gene matches: 11. CDR3 length: 15 amino acids. The germline V gene encodes CDR1 SGDLS and CDR2 YYNGEE. Here the CDR3 reads CASSPLAGLVDEQFF. In DNA form, the CDR3 reads TGTGCCAGCAGCCCCTTAGCGGGATTAGTCGATGAGCAGTTCTTC.

V and J are TRBV5-1 and TRBJ2-2, with 9 bases that match TRBD2. The CDR3 consists of 17 residues. Germline loops: CDR1 SGHRS, CDR2 YFSETQ. V trimming: 0 bases; J trimming: 1 base; junction bases outside the gene matches: 4. The CDR3 reads CASSLVLAGLNTGELFF. CDR3 nucleotides: TGCGCCAGCAGCTTGGTGCTAGCGGGACTGAACACCGGGGAGCTGTTTTTT. Looking up the rest from reference TRBV5-1 and TRBJ2-2 gives the full variable domain: KAGVTQTPRYLIKTRGQQVTLSCSPISGHRSVSWYQQTPGQGLQFLFEYFSETQRNKGNFPGRFSGRQFSNSRSEMNVSTLELGDSALYLCASSLVLAGLNTGELFFGEGSRLTVL.

V and J are TRBV19 and TRBJ1-3; D is undetermined. The germline CDR1 and CDR2 sequences are LNHDA and SQIVND (reference sequence). The CDR3 loop spans 16 amino acids. Trimming shortened V by 3 bases and J by 4 bases, and 16 bases separated the two germline ends. The CDR3 loop reads CASSMAQFGNGNTIYF. For the CDR3, the DNA is TGTGCCAGTAGTATGGCCCAATTCGGGAACGGAAACACCATATATTTT.

The rearrangement links TRBV18 to TRBJ1-2, with D hard to call. The CDR3 extends over 14 amino acids. CDR1 and CDR2 (germline): KGHSH, LQKENI. Deletions cut 0 bases from V and 4 bases from J, with 9 bases between. CDR3 in amino acids: CASSPPSRSYGYTF. The CDR3 DNA reads as TGTGCCAGCTCACCACCGTCCCGGAGCTATGGCTACACCTTC.

The CDR3 reads CASSLSARGTEQFF. CDR3 coding DNA: TGTGCCAGCAGTTTATCGGCACGGGGGACCGAGCAGTTCTTC. This sequence joins TRBV27 and TRBJ2-1; tentatively, D is TRBD2 (6 bases). This CDR3 has 14 amino acids. Germline CDR1 reads MNHEY; CDR2 reads SMNVEV (reference sequence). V shed 0 bases and J shed 10 bases, with 13 bases lying between them.

V usage is TRBV6-5 and J usage is TRBJ2-5; 9 bases line up with TRBD1. The CDR3 spans 16 residues. The ends lost 4 bases at V and 3 bases at J; junction bases unmatched: 9. Looked up from germline, CDR1 is MNHEY and CDR2 is SVGAGI. The CDR3 DNA reads as TGTGCCAGCAGTTTCCGGGGACAGGGCGCCAAAGAGACCCAGTACTTC. It encodes CASSFRGQGAKETQYF.

V gene TRBV27 combines with J gene TRBJ1-1, with D possibly TRBD1 on 5 matching bases. V was trimmed by 1 base and J by 6 bases, leaving 12 bases between them. CDR3 length: 14 amino acids. Per germline, CDR1 MNHEY and CDR2 SMNVEV (reference sequence). CDR3 DNA sequence: TGTGCCAGCAGTTTATATGGCAGGGAACCTGAAGCTTTCTTT. Amino acids: CASSLYGREPEAFF.

The V gene is TRBV5-1, the J gene TRBJ2-5, with 8 positions matching TRBD2. Germline CDR1 SGHRS, CDR2 YFSETQ. After removal of 6 bases from V and 5 bases from J, the junction contained 12 bases not matched to a gene. This CDR3 is built from 15 residues. CDR3 residues: CASTREGRSGETQYF. For the CDR3, the DNA is TGCGCCAGCACCCGGGAGGGACGCAGTGGGGAGACCCAGTACTTC.